A selection of T cell receptor beta chains follows, all from one sample in a study of beta chain features in type 1 diabetes. Using immunoSEQ multiplex PCR, the repertoire was profiled, and TCRdb retains in-frame clones only, with some absent. The sample yields fewer than 250,000 clones, around 65% seen once. Sequencing used naive CD4+ T cells from blood. All receptors derive from a man aged 25-45 years in good health. CDR3s include the opening cysteine and the closing phenylalanine or tryptophan. The D gene is left open where the match is weak. Some rows mark clone size as missing; the rest say once, few, many or name a class of expanded clone.

V gene	J gene	clone size	D gene	CDR3 DNA	CDR3 protein
TRBV7-2	TRBJ2-5	NA	NA	TGTGCCAGCAGCCCCCGCCGCGCGGGCAAAGAGACCCAGTACTTC	CASSPRRAGKETQYF
TRBV5-4	TRBJ2-3	NA	NA	TGTGCCAGCAGCCTCCGGCAGGCCGGGAATACGCAGTATTTT	CASSLRQAGNTQYF
TRBV15	TRBJ2-3	NA	NA	TGTGCCACCAGCAGAGCGGTTAGCGGCACAGATACGCAGTATTTT	CATSRAVSGTDTQYF
TRBV7-9	TRBJ2-7	NA	NA	TGTGCCAGCAGCTACGAAAGCTTCTCCTACGAGCAGTACTTC	CASSYESFSYEQYF
TRBV29-1	TRBJ2-1	few	NA	TGCAGCGTTGCAGGTTACAATGAGCAGTTCTTC	CSVAGYNEQFF
TRBV20-1	TRBJ1-1	NA	NA	TGCAGTGCTTACAGGATCCCTGAAGCTTTCTTT	CSAYRIPEAFF
TRBV18	TRBJ2-3	NA	NA	TGTGCCAGCTTAGATCGGAATTCAGATACGCAGTATTTT	CASLDRNSDTQYF
TRBV7-2	TRBJ2-3	NA	NA	TGTGCCAGCAGCTCAGCCGGGACTGTGCAAGATACGCAGTATTTT	CASSSAGTVQDTQYF
TRBV5-1	TRBJ1-5	NA	TRBD1	TGCGCCAGCAGCTTGGTTACAGGGGGCCAGCCCCAGCATTTT	CASSLVTGGQPQHF
TRBV4-2	TRBJ1-1	NA	TRBD1	TGTGCCAGCAGCCCCCCGAACAGGGGCACTGAAGCTTTCTTT	CASSPPNRGTEAFF
TRBV10-3	TRBJ2-6	NA	NA	TGTGCCATCAGTGACGGGGGATCTGGGGCCAACGTCCTGACTTTC	CAISDGGSGANVLTF
TRBV15	TRBJ1-3	NA	NA	TGTGCCACCAGCAGAGATCAAGGGGTCACTGGAAACACCATATATTTT	CATSRDQGVTGNTIYF
TRBV9	TRBJ2-1	NA	NA	TGTGCCAGCAGCGTAGAGACGAAGCACAGAGGATACAATGAGCAGTTCTTC	CASSVETKHRGYNEQFF
TRBV7-2	TRBJ2-3	NA	NA	TGTGCCAGCAGCTTAGAGCCCAGGGATACGCAGTATTTT	CASSLEPRDTQYF
TRBV10-2	TRBJ2-3	NA	TRBD2	TGCGCCAGCAGTACCGGGACTAGCTACACAGATACGCAGTATTTT	CASSTGTSYTDTQYF
TRBV6-6	TRBJ1-2	few	NA	TGTGCCAGCAGTGCCCCACCAGGTGGCTACACCTTC	CASSAPPGGYTF
TRBV25-1	TRBJ2-5	NA	TRBD2	TGTGCCAGCAGTCCGCCGTCTAGCGGGTTTAGGACCCAGTACTTC	CASSPPSSGFRTQYF
TRBV6-6	TRBJ2-1	NA	TRBD1	TGTGCCAGCAGTCCCGGGACAGGGCAGTTCTTC	CASSPGTGQFF
TRBV5-1	TRBJ2-1	NA	NA	TGCGCCAGCAGCTCCGACATTTACAATGAGCAGTTCTTC	CASSSDIYNEQFF
TRBV7-2	TRBJ1-2	few	NA	TGTGCCAGCAGCCCTACAGGTCCCTATGGCTACACCTTC	CASSPTGPYGYTF
TRBV29-1	TRBJ2-5	NA	TRBD1	TGCAGCGTTGGCGTGACAGGGCGTTCCGAGACCCAGTACTTC	CSVGVTGRSETQYF
TRBV4-1	TRBJ1-6	NA	NA	TGCGCCAGCAGCCAAGAACCCAACCTTAAGACCCTCCACTTT	CASSQEPNLKTLHF
TRBV30	TRBJ2-6	few	NA	TGTGCCTGGAGGGCCTCTGGGGCCAACGTCCTGACTTTC	CAWRASGANVLTF
TRBV30	TRBJ2-5	NA	NA	TGTGCCTGGAACTCCGGTGGCTGGGAGACCCAGTACTTC	CAWNSGGWETQYF
TRBV5-4	TRBJ1-2	once	NA	TGTGCCAGCAGCTCAGGGGACTCCTATGGCTACACCTTC	CASSSGDSYGYTF
TRBV30	TRBJ2-7	NA	NA	TGTGCCTGGGCCCGGACGGGCGAGCAGTACTTC	CAWARTGEQYF
TRBV6-5	TRBJ2-3	NA	TRBD1	TGTGCCAGCAGTTCCGTCGGACAGGGGGGGACAGATACGCAGTATTTT	CASSSVGQGGTDTQYF
TRBV11-2	TRBJ2-3	NA	NA	TGTGCCAGCAGCTTAATTAGTGGCAGGATGGATACGCAGTATTTT	CASSLISGRMDTQYF
TRBV13	TRBJ2-4	NA	NA	TGTGCCAGCAGCTTAGAACAGCCACACATTCAGTACTTC	CASSLEQPHIQYF
TRBV29-1	TRBJ2-1	NA	NA	TGCAGCGCCACCGGCGGCAGGGGATATGAGCAGTTCTTC	CSATGGRGYEQFF
TRBV15	TRBJ1-1	NA	NA	TGTGCCACCAGCACGGAGACTGAAGCTTTCTTT	CATSTETEAFF
TRBV2	TRBJ2-7	NA	NA	TGTGCCACCGGAACCTCGACAGAAGGCGAGCAGTACTTC	CATGTSTEGEQYF
TRBV30	TRBJ2-1	NA	TRBD1	TGTGCCTGGAGTGGAACAGGGGCCAGCTCCTACAATGAGCAGTTCTTC	CAWSGTGASSYNEQFF
TRBV2	TRBJ2-1	NA	NA	TGTGCCAGCAGAAAAAACAGGGACAATGAGCAGTTCTTC	CASRKNRDNEQFF
TRBV7-2	TRBJ2-1	NA	NA	TGTGCCAGCAGAATAACTAGCTACAATGAGCAGTTCTTC	CASRITSYNEQFF
TRBV7-2	TRBJ2-3	NA	TRBD2	TGTGCCAGCAGCCCTACTAGCGGGGGGAGCACAGATACGCAGTATTTT	CASSPTSGGSTDTQYF
TRBV5-4	TRBJ2-3	NA	TRBD2	TGTGCCAGCAGCTTTGGGGGACTAGCGGGAGACACAGATACGCAGTATTTT	CASSFGGLAGDTDTQYF
TRBV7-9	TRBJ2-1	NA	NA	TGTGCCAGCAGCGTTGGACTAAGCTATGAGCAGTTCTTC	CASSVGLSYEQFF
TRBV5-6	TRBJ1-1	NA	NA	TGTGCCAGCAGCCCTGACAGGATGAACACTGAAGCTTTCTTT	CASSPDRMNTEAFF
TRBV14	TRBJ2-5	NA	TRBD1	TGTGCCAGCAGCCAGAACAGGGGTCGAGAGACCCAGTACTTC	CASSQNRGRETQYF
TRBV28	TRBJ1-5	NA	TRBD1	TGTGCCAGCAGTGAGGACAGGGGGGGTAATCAGCCCCAGCATTTT	CASSEDRGGNQPQHF
TRBV28	TRBJ2-3	NA	NA	TGTGCCAGCAGTTTCGGAGATACGCAGTATTTT	CASSFGDTQYF
TRBV28	TRBJ2-4	NA	NA	TGTGCCAGCAGTTACCTTGCCGACAGAACGGCCAAAAACATTCAGTACTTC	CASSYLADRTAKNIQYF
TRBV25-1	TRBJ1-2	NA	NA	TGTGCCAGCAGTGAATCCCCAGGGGTTGGCTATGGCTACACCTTC	CASSESPGVGYGYTF
TRBV9	TRBJ2-3	NA	NA	TGTGCCAGCAGTGGGGCTAGCACAGATACGCAGTATTTT	CASSGASTDTQYF
TRBV30	TRBJ1-1	NA	NA	TGTGCCTGGAGTGTACACTGGAGTGAAGCTTTCTTT	CAWSVHWSEAFF
TRBV2	TRBJ2-1	NA	NA	TGTGCCAGCACAGGCGAAATTGAGCAGTTCTTC	CASTGEIEQFF
TRBV9	TRBJ2-1	NA	NA	TGTGCCAGCAGCGTAGCTGACAGGCGCTACAATGAGCAGTTCTTC	CASSVADRRYNEQFF
TRBV29-1	TRBJ2-1	NA	TRBD2	TGCAGCGTTGTGATCCAGCGGGGGCATGAGCAGTTCTTC	CSVVIQRGHEQFF
TRBV7-2	TRBJ2-5	NA	TRBD2	TGTGCCAGCAGCTTAGATACTAGCGGGATCCAAGAGACCCAGTACTTC	CASSLDTSGIQETQYF
TRBV20-1	TRBJ2-7	once	NA	TGCAGTGCTACTTCAGGGAGCGAGCAGTACTTC	CSATSGSEQYF
TRBV30	TRBJ2-3	NA	NA	TGTGCCTGGAGTTTTAATGGGAAGTGGGGTACGCAGTATTTT	CAWSFNGKWGTQYF
TRBV7-9	TRBJ2-3	NA	NA	TGTGCCAGCAGCCCCCACGGGGGGCTTACCGGAGATACGCAGTATTTT	CASSPHGGLTGDTQYF
TRBV5-1	TRBJ2-3	NA	NA	TGCGCCAGCAGCCGGACGAGTGGGGCAGATACGCAGTATTTT	CASSRTSGADTQYF
TRBV6-5	TRBJ2-3	NA	TRBD1	TGTGCCAGCAGAACCGGACAGGGGAACACAGATACGCAGTATTTT	CASRTGQGNTDTQYF
TRBV5-1	TRBJ2-1	few	TRBD2	TGCGCCAGCAGCTTCGTTACTAGCGGGGGCAATGAGCAGTTCTTC	CASSFVTSGGNEQFF
TRBV2	TRBJ2-3	NA	TRBD2	TGTGCCAGCAGTGAAATGACTAGCGGGGGGACAGATACGCAGTATTTT	CASSEMTSGGTDTQYF